Described below is a single T cell receptor beta chain sequence and its context. Its antigen is not known. The PCR had 60 Vbeta and 13 Jbeta primers. Assay: immunoSEQ multiplex PCR; the TCRdb copy retains only in-frame clones and omits some. This sample has approximately 190,000 clones, with roughly four fifths found just once. These data belong to a study of cytomegalovirus exposure and HLA in healthy donors. Study results and caveats: Later work found that TCR association rates differed between HLA loci; DRB1 had the most and HLA-C the fewest. TRBV6-2, TRBV6-3 and other indistinguishable V segments were excluded. HLA alleles were associated with around 17,000 TCR beta sequences in a later analysis at 0.05 false discovery rate.

Germline V gene lookup returns CDR1 SGHDT and CDR2 YYEEEE. The V end was cut by 3 bases, the J end by 5 bases, with 13 bases between. CDR3 length: 14 amino acids. The receptor was isolated from a woman between 45 and 60 years old in good health and CMV-seropositive. What was sequenced was PBMCs. This chain links TRBV5-6 with TRBJ2-3; D may be TRBD1 (5 bases). The CDR3 nucleotides read TGTGCCAGCAGCTCGGTGGGGCCGAGAGATACGCAGTATTTT. This codes for CASSSVGPRDTQYF.